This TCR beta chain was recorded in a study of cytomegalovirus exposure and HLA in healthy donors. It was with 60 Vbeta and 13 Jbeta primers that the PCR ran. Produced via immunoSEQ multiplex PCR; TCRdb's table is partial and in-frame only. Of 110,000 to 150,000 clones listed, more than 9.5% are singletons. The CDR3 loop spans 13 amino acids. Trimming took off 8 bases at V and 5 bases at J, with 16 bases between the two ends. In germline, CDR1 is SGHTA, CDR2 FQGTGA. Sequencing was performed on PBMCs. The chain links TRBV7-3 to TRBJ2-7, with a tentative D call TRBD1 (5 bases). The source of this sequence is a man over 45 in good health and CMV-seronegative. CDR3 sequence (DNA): TGTGCCAGCGGCAATCAGGGATCAGACGAGCAGTACTTC. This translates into CASGNQGSDEQYF.